This note documents a single TCR beta chain sequence. The sample is drawn from a study of blood T cell repertoires in COVID-19. This CDR3 spans 15 amino acids. Trimming pared 0 bases from V and 5 bases from J, leaving 14 bases between. Germline loops: CDR1 MNHEY, CDR2 SVGAGI. The data were produced by immunoSEQ multiplex PCR, yet TCRdb's version contains in-frame clones alone and is incomplete. The sample holds approximately 210,000 clones, about nine tenths seen once. This receptor was obtained from a woman in her 40s with acute or convalescent COVID-19. The rearrangement joins TRBV6-5 to TRBJ2-7, with D perhaps matching TRBD1 (5 bases). Source material: peripheral blood. The CDR3 DNA reads TGTGCCAGCAGTTACTCAGGGGCAGGGTGGGACGAGCAGTACGTC. Its protein product is CASSYSGAGWDEQYV.